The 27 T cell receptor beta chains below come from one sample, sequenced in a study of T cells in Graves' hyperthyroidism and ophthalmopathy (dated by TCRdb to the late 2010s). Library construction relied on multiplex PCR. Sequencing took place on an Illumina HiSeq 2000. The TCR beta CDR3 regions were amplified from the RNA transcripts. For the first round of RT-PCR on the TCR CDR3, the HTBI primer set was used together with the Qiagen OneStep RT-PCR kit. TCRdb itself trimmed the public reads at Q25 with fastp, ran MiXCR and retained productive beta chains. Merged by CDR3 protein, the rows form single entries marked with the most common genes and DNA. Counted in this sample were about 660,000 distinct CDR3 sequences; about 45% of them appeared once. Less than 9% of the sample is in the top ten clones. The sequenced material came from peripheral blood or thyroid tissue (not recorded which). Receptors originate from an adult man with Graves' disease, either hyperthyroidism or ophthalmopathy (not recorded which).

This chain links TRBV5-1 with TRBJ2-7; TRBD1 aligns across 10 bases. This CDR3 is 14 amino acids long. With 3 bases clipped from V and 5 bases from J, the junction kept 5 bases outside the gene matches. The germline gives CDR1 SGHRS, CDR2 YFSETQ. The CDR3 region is CASSSRQGANEQYF. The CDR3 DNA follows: TGCGCCAGCAGCTCCCGACAGGGGGCCAACGAGCAGTACTTC.

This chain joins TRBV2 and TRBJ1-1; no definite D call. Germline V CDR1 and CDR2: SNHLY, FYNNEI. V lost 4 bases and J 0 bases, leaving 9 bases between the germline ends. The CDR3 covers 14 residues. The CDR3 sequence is CASSAPGLNTEAFF. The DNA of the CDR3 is TGTGCCAGCAGTGCCCCAGGATTGAACACTGAAGCTTTCTTT. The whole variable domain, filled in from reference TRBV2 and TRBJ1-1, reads EPEVTQTPSHQVTQMGQEVILRCVPISNHLYFYWYRQILGQKVEFLVSFYNNEISEKSEIFDDQFSVERPDGSNFTLKIRSTKLEDSAMYFCASSAPGLNTEAFFGQGTRLTVV.

The CDR3 DNA reads as TGTGCCAGTAGTATATCTGTTGGCTACGAGCAGTACTTC. Amino acid sequence: CASSISVGYEQYF. The chain couples TRBV19 to TRBJ2-7; D gene uncertain. With 2 bases removed from V and 3 bases from J, the gap between germline ends came to 8 bases. In germline, CDR1 is LNHDA, CDR2 SQIVND (reference sequence). The length of the CDR3 is 13 residues.

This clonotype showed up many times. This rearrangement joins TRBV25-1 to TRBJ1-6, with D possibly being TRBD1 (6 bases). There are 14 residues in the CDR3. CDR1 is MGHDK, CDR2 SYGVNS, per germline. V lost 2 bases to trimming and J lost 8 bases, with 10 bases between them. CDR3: CASSEREGDSPLHF. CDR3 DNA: TGTGCCAGCAGTGAACGGGAGGGGGATTCACCCCTCCACTTT.

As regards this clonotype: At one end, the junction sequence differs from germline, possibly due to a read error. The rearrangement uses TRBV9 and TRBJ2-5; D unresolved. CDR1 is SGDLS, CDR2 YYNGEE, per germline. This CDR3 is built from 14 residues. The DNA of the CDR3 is TGTGCCAGCAGCCAAGCGATCCTACAAGGGACCCAGTACTTC. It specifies CASSQAILQGTQYF.

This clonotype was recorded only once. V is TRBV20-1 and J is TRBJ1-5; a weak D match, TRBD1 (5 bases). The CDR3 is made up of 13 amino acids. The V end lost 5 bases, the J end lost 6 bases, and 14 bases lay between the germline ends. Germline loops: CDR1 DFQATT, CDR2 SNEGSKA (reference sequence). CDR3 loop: CSAVDKGTQPQHF. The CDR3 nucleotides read TGCAGTGCTGTGGACAAGGGGACTCAGCCCCAGCATTTT.

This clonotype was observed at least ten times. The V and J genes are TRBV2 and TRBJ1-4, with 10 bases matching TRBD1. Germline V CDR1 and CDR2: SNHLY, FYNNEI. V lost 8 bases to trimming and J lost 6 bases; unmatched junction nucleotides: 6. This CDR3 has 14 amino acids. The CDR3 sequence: CASRAGQGYEKLFF. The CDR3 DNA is TGTGCCAGCCGCGCGGGACAGGGGTATGAAAAACTGTTTTTT.

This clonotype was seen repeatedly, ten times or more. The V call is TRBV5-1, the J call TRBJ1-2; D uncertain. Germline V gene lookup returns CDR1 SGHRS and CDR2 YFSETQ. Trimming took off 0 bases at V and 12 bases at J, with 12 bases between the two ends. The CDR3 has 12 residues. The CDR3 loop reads CASSLDTFNNTF. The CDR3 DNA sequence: TGCGCCAGCAGCTTGGACACGTTTAACAACACCTTC.

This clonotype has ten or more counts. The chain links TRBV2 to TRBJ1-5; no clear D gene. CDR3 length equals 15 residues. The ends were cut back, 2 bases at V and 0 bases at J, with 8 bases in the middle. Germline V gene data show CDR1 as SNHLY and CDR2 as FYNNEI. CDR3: CASSENWGSNQPQHF. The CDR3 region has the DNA TGTGCCAGCAGTGAAAATTGGGGTAGCAATCAGCCCCAGCATTTT. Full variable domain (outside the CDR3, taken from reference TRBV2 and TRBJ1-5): EPEVTQTPSHQVTQMGQEVILRCVPISNHLYFYWYRQILGQKVEFLVSFYNNEISEKSEIFDDQFSVERPDGSNFTLKIRSTKLEDSAMYFCASSENWGSNQPQHFGDGTRLSIL.

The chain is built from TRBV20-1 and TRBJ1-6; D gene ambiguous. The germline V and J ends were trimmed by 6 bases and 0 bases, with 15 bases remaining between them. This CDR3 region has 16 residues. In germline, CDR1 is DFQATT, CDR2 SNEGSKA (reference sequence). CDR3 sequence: CSAFDTASSYNSPLHF. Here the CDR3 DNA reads TGCAGTGCCTTTGACACCGCGAGCTCCTATAATTCACCCCTCCACTTT.

The CDR3 protein is CASRPTGNSGYTF. The CDR3 DNA sequence: TGTGCCAGCAGACCGACAGGGAACAGCGGCTACACCTTC. The rearrangement joins TRBV7-2 to TRBJ1-2; 7 bases align to TRBD1. After removal of 6 bases from V and 8 bases from J, the junction contained 9 bases not matched to a gene. The CDR3 has 13 residues. Looked up from germline, CDR1 is SGHTA and CDR2 is FQGNSA.

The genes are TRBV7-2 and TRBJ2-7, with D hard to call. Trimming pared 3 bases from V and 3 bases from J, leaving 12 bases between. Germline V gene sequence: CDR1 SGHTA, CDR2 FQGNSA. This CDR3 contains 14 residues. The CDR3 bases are TGTGCCAGCAGCTTTCCCGGGCTCCACTACGAGCAGTACTTC. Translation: CASSFPGLHYEQYF.

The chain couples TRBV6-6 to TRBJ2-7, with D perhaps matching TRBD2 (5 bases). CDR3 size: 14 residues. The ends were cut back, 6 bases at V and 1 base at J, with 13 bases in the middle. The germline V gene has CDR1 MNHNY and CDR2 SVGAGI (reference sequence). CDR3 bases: TGTGCCAGCAGGGCCGAGGGAGCTTCCTACGAGCAGTACTTC. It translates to CASRAEGASYEQYF.

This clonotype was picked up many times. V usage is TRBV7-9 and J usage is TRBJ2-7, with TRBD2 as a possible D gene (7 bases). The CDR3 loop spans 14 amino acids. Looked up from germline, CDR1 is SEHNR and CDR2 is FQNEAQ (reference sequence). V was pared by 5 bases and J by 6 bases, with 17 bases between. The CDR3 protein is CASSPRGRETEQYF. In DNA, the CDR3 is TGTGCCAGCAGCCCCCGGGGGCGGGAGACCGAGCAGTACTTC. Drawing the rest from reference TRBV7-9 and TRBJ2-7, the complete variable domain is DTGVSQNPRHKITKRGQNVTFRCDPISEHNRLYWYRQTLGQGPEFLTYFQNEAQLEKSRLLSDRFSAERPKGSFSTLEIQRTEQGDSAMYLCASSPRGRETEQYFGPGTRLTVT.

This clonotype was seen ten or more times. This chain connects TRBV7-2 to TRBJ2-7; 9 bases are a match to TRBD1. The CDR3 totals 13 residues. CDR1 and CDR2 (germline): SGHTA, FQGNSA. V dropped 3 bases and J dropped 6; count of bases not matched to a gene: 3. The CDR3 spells CASSFGTGFEQYF. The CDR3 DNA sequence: TGTGCCAGCAGCTTCGGGACAGGGTTCGAGCAGTACTTC.

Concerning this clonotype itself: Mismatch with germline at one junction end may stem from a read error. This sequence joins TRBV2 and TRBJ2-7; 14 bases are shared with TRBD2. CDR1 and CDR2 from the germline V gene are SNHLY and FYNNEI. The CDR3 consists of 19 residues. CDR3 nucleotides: TGTGTCAGCAGCCAACCAGGACTAGCGGGAGGACCACCGCGGGGAGAGCAGTACTTC. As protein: CVSSQPGLAGGPPRGEQYF. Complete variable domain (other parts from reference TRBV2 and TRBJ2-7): EPEVTQTPSHQVTQMGQEVILRCVPISNHLYFYWYRQILGQKVEFLVSFYNNEISEKSEIFDDQFSVERPDGSNFTLKIRSTKLEDSAMYFCVSSQPGLAGGPPRGEQYFGPGTRLTVT.

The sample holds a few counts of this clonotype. CDR3 DNA sequence: TGCAGTGCCCACCCGACAGGGAGTCCAGAGACCCAGTACTTC. It specifies CSAHPTGSPETQYF. The gene calls are TRBV20-1 and TRBJ2-5, with 7 bases aligning to TRBD1. This CDR3 spans 14 amino acids. CDR1 and CDR2 from the germline V gene are DFQATT and SNEGSKA (reference sequence). V was clipped by 6 bases and J by 4 bases; unmatched bases: 11.

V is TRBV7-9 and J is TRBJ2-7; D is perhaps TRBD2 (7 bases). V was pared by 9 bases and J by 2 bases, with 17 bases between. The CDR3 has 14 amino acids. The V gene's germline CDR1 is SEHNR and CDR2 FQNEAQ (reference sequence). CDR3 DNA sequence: TGTGCCAGTAGCCCGGGGGGCCGTACCTACGAGCAGTACTTC. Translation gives CASSPGGRTYEQYF.

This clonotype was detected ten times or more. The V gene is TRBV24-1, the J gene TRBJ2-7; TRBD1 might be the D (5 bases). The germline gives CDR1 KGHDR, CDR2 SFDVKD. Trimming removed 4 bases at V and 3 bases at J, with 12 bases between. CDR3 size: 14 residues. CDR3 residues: CATSDPTGNYEQYF. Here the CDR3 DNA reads TGTGCCACCAGTGACCCAACAGGAAACTACGAGCAGTACTTC.

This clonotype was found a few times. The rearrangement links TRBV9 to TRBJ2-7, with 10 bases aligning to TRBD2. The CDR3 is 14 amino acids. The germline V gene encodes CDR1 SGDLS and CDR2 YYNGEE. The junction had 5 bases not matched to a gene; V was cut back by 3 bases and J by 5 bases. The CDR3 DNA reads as TGTGCCAGCAGCGCGCCGGGACTAGCGAACGAGCAGTACTTC. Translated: CASSAPGLANEQYF.

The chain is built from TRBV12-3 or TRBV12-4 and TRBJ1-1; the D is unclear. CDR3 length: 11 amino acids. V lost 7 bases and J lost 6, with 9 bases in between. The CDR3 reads CASKEGPEAFF. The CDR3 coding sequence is TGTGCCAGCAAGGAGGGCCCTGAAGCTTTCTTT.

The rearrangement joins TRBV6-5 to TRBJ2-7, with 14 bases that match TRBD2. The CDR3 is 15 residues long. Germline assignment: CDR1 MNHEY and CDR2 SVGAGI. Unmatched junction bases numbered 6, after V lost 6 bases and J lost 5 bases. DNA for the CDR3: TGTGCCAGCAGACCGGGACTAGCGGGAGTCGACGAGCAGTACTTC. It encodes CASRPGLAGVDEQYF.

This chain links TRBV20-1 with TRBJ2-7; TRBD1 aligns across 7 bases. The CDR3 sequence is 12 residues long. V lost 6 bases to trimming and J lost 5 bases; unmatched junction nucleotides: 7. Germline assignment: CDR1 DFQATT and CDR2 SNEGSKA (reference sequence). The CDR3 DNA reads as TGCAGTGCGCCGACAGGGCAGGACGAGCAGTACTTC. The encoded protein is CSAPTGQDEQYF.

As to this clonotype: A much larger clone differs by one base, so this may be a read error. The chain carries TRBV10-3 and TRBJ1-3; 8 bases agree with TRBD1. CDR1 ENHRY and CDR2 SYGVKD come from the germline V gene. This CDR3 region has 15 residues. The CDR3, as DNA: TGTGCCATCAGTGTGGACAGGGTCCCTGGAAGCACCATATATTTT. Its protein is CAISVDRVPGSTIYF.

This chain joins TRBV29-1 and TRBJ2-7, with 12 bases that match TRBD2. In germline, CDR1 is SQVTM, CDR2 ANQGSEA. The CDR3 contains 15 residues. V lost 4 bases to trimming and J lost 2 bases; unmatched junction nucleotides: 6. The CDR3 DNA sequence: TGCAGCGTTGTACCGACTAGCGGGAGAACCTACGAGCAGTACTTC. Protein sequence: CSVVPTSGRTYEQYF.

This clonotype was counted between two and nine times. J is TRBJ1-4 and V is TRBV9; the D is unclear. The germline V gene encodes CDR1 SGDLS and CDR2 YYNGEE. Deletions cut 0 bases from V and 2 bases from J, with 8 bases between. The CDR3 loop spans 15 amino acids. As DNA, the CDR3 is TGTGCCAGCAGCGTAGCGGCAGACACTAATGAAAAACTGTTTTTT. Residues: CASSVAADTNEKLFF.

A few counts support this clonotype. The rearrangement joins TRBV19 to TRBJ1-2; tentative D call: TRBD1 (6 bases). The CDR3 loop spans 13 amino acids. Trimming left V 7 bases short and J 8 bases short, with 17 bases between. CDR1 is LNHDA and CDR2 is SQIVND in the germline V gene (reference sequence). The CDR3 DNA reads TGTGCCAGTACCCTCACAGGGATCGGAGGCTACACCTTC. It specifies CASTLTGIGGYTF.